Listed below are T cell receptor beta chains from one sample, sequenced in a study of Graves' ophthalmopathy and Graves' hyperthyroidism. TCRdb re-called the multiplex PCR reads with MiXCR, one entry per CDR3 protein. The table records about 220,000 distinct CDR3 sequences, 20% to 25% of them present only once. Input material: peripheral blood. The receptors derive from a woman in her 50s with Graves' ophthalmopathy. The CDR3 runs from the conserved cysteine through the conserved F or W. The D gene is left open where the match is weak. The size entry is marked missing in some rows and otherwise reads once, few, many or a size class.

clone_size d_call j_call v_call cdr3_aa cdr3_nt
many . TRBJ1-6 TRBV14 CASSPHTGTIVSPLHF TGTGCCAGCAGCCCTCATACCGGGACAATAGTATCACCCCTCCACTTT
many . TRBJ2-6 TRBV27 CASRGYSGANVLTF TGTGCCAGCAGGGGATACTCTGGGGCCAACGTCCTGACTTTC
many TRBD2 TRBJ2-7 TRBV24-1 CATTLSEWLAGVYEQYF TGTGCCACCACATTAAGTGAATGGCTAGCGGGAGTCTACGAGCAGTACTTC
many . TRBJ1-2 TRBV27 CASSLSRAGKGYTF TGTGCCAGCAGTTTAAGCAGGGCTGGGAAAGGCTACACCTTC
many . TRBJ1-1 TRBV9 CASSVTGTQNTEAFF TGTGCCAGCAGCGTCACCGGGACACAGAACACTGAAGCTTTCTTT
. . TRBJ2-2 TRBV12-3/TRBV12-4 CASMTKSGLNTGELFF TGTGCCAGCATGACTAAAAGCGGACTGAACACCGGGGAGCTGTTTTTT
many . TRBJ2-7 TRBV18 CASSPGGNYEQYF TGTGCCAGCTCACCAGGAGGGAACTACGAGCAGTACTTC
many TRBD1 TRBJ1-1 TRBV9 CASSVEGGSRAEAFF TGTGCCAGCAGCGTAGAAGGGGGCTCTAGGGCTGAAGCTTTCTTT
many . TRBJ2-7 TRBV5-5 CASSLEGLPYEQYF TGTGCCAGCAGCTTGGAAGGTCTACCCTACGAGCAGTACTTC
many TRBD2 TRBJ2-7 TRBV6-1 CASSEGGGKLYEQYF TGTGCCAGCAGTGAAGGGGGAGGGAAGCTTTACGAGCAGTACTTC
many . TRBJ1-6 TRBV7-8 CASSFSTPATLHF TGTGCCAGCAGCTTCTCGACTCCAGCCACCCTCCACTTT
. TRBD2 TRBJ2-5 TRBV28 CASSSGSGGQETQYF TGTGCCAGCTCTAGCGGGAGCGGAGGGCAAGAGACCCAGTACTTC
many . TRBJ2-6 TRBV28 CASVPSGANVLTF TGTGCCAGCGTACCTTCTGGGGCCAACGTCCTGACTTTC
many . TRBJ2-3 TRBV7-3 CASSTHTDTQYF TGTGCCAGCAGCACGCACACAGATACGCAGTATTTT
many . TRBJ2-2 TRBV11-2 CASSSIATGELFF TGTGCCAGCAGCTCAATAGCCACCGGGGAGCTGTTTTTT
. TRBD2 TRBJ2-5 TRBV5-1 CASSLVAGGPLETQYF TGCGCCAGCAGCTTGGTAGCGGGAGGGCCCCTTGAGACCCAGTACTTC
many TRBD1 TRBJ1-1 TRBV6-5 CASSYLTGRMNTEAFF TGTGCCAGCAGTTACCTGACAGGGAGGATGAACACTGAAGCTTTCTTT
. . TRBJ2-7 TRBV27 CASSLSGRESSYEQYF TGTGCCAGCAGTTTATCTGGTCGGGAGAGCTCCTACGAGCAGTACTTC
. TRBD2 TRBJ2-2 TRBV7-6 CASSLAPGLAGAANTGELFF TGTGCCAGCAGCTTAGCGCCGGGACTAGCGGGGGCCGCGAACACCGGGGAGCTGTTTTTT
many . TRBJ2-2 TRBV20-1 CSASRRQEGPGELFF TGCAGTGCTAGTCGCCGACAAGAGGGTCCCGGGGAGCTGTTTTTT
many . TRBJ1-2 TRBV19 CATRQANYGYTF TGTGCCACTCGACAGGCTAACTATGGCTACACCTTC
many . TRBJ2-7 TRBV28 CASSLFSYEQYF TGTGCCAGCAGTCTATTCAGCTACGAGCAGTACTTC
. . TRBJ2-7 TRBV7-8 CASSLARSSYEQYF TGTGCCAGCAGCTTAGCCAGGAGCTCCTACGAGCAGTACTTC
many . TRBJ2-5 TRBV28 CASRTSLGPGETQYF TGTGCCAGCAGGACCTCACTAGGCCCCGGCGAGACCCAGTACTTC
many . TRBJ2-7 TRBV6-1 CASSRGAGEGYEQYF TGTGCCAGCAGTAGAGGGGCAGGGGAAGGCTACGAGCAGTACTTC
. . TRBJ1-2 TRBV7-2 CASGVYRVDYGYTF TGTGCCAGCGGGGTATACAGGGTGGACTATGGCTACACCTTC
. . TRBJ1-1 TRBV28 CASIPPGANTEAFF TGTGCCAGCATCCCCCCCGGGGCGAACACTGAAGCTTTCTTT
many . TRBJ1-1 TRBV5-1 CASSLGPGLNTEAFF TGCGCCAGCAGCCTAGGACCGGGGTTGAACACTGAAGCTTTCTTT
many . TRBJ2-7 TRBV6-1 CASGPHWEQYF TGTGCCAGCGGACCTCATTGGGAGCAGTACTTC
many TRBD2 TRBJ2-5 TRBV3-1 CASSQDWPSGLQETQYF TGTGCCAGCAGCCAAGACTGGCCTAGCGGGCTCCAAGAGACCCAGTACTTC
many . TRBJ2-7 TRBV11-2 CASSAGLDYEQYF TGTGCCAGCAGCGCGGGACTCGACTACGAGCAGTACTTC
few TRBD1 TRBJ1-1 TRBV5-1 CASSLRTGTGNTEAFF TGCGCCAGCAGCTTACGCACCGGGACAGGAAACACTGAAGCTTTCTTT
. TRBD1 TRBJ1-6 TRBV7-6 CASSLRTGPQSPLHF TGTGCCAGCAGCTTACGGACAGGGCCCCAATCACCCCTCCACTTT
many TRBD1 TRBJ1-6 TRBV30 CASPGQSSYNSPLHF TGTGCCTCGCCGGGACAGAGCTCCTATAATTCACCCCTCCACTTT
many . TRBJ1-2 TRBV7-9 CASSPAGEVVRGYTF TGTGCCAGCAGCCCCGCCGGTGAGGTGGTGAGAGGCTACACCTTC
many . TRBJ1-2 TRBV29-1 CSVENREGSYGYTF TGCAGCGTTGAAAACCGGGAAGGTAGCTATGGCTACACCTTC
many TRBD1 TRBJ1-1 TRBV5-1 CASRPTGDTEAFF TGCGCCAGCAGGCCGACAGGGGACACTGAAGCTTTCTTT
. TRBD1 TRBJ1-6 TRBV20-1 CSASIRQGPNSPLHF TGCAGTGCTAGTATCAGACAGGGCCCTAATTCACCCCTCCACTTT
many . TRBJ2-5 TRBV20-1 CSGRANGETQYF TGCAGTGGTAGGGCTAACGGAGAGACCCAGTACTTC
many . TRBJ1-1 TRBV19 CASSIFGDNTEAFF TGTGCCAGTAGTATATTCGGAGATAACACTGAAGCTTTCTTT
many . TRBJ2-2 TRBV6-5 CASSYAGGLTGELFF TGTGCCAGCAGTTACGCGGGCGGACTCACCGGGGAGCTGTTTTTT
. . TRBJ2-5 TRBV28 CASSSAAGANVLTFGAGETQYF .
. TRBD1 TRBJ2-7 TRBV27 CASSGLGQGYEQYF TGTGCCAGCAGTGGTCTTGGACAGGGCTACGAGCAGTACTTC
many . TRBJ2-7 TRBV27 CASKPVGGTYEQYF TGTGCCAGCAAACCGGTGGGCGGGACCTACGAGCAGTACTTC
many TRBD1 TRBJ2-5 TRBV20-1 CSASRLAGQGETQYF TGCAGTGCTAGCCGCCTCGCGGGACAGGGGGAGACCCAGTACTTC
many . TRBJ2-5 TRBV20-1 CSARDVLSGVEETQYF TGCAGTGCTAGAGATGTTCTTAGCGGAGTGGAAGAGACCCAGTACTTC
many . TRBJ2-7 TRBV28 CASSSLPRATTYEQYF TGTGCCAGCAGTTCCCTCCCCAGGGCAACGACCTACGAGCAGTACTTC
many TRBD2 TRBJ2-7 TRBV7-2 CASSLGGSRYEQYF TGTGCCAGCAGCTTAGGCGGGAGTCGCTACGAGCAGTACTTC
. . TRBJ1-1 TRBV12-3/TRBV12-4 CASRTFGGLNTEAFF TGTGCCAGCAGAACCTTTGGCGGATTGAACACTGAAGCTTTCTTT
many . TRBJ1-1 TRBV6-1 CASSPQGRGMLTEAFF TGTGCCAGCAGTCCACAGGGCCGTGGTATGTTGACTGAAGCTTTCTTT
few TRBD1 TRBJ2-5 TRBV5-1 CASSRGQGLETQYF TGCGCCAGCAGCCGAGGACAGGGGCTAGAGACCCAGTACTTC
many . TRBJ2-5 TRBV24-1 CATSDVSGGETQYF TGTGCCACCAGTGATGTCAGCGGCGGGGAGACCCAGTACTTC
. TRBD1 TRBJ1-5 TRBV28 CASSQTGVGDQPQHF TGTGCCAGCAGTCAAACAGGGGTGGGCGATCAGCCCCAGCATTTT
. . TRBJ1-5 TRBV30 CACARGDNQPQHF TGTGCCTGCGCCCGGGGGGACAATCAGCCCCAGCATTTT
many TRBD2 TRBJ2-7 TRBV28 CASSLFRTSGSVYEQYF TGTGCCAGCAGTTTATTCCGTACTAGCGGGAGTGTGTACGAGCAGTACTTC